This TCR beta chain appears in the sequencing data of a study of CD8 T cells in ankylosing spondylitis. Germline V gene sequence: CDR1 SGHRS, CDR2 YFSETQ. V lost 0 bases, J lost 7 bases, and 5 bases stayed unmatched. The CDR3 runs to 16 residues. TCRdb redid the calling of the 5' RACE reads with MiXCR, one entry per CDR3 protein. The profile shows about 280,000 distinct CDR3 sequences, around 20% of them singletons. The sequence was collected from a male donor with ankylosing spondylitis or in good health (not recorded which). The chain has TRBV5-1 and TRBJ2-1, with 12 bases fitting TRBD2. The material sequenced was blood, either unsorted or a sorted T cell fraction (not recorded which). The CDR3 nucleotides read TGCGCCAGCAGCTTGGAACCGCTAGCGGGGGGGAATGAGCAGTTCTTC. It is translated as CASSLEPLAGGNEQFF.